The rows below give T cell receptor beta chains drawn from one sample of a study of regulatory T cells in long-lasting Graves disease. MiXCR, applied by TCRdb to the multiplex PCR reads, yields one record per CDR3 protein. The data contain about 470,000 distinct CDR3 sequences, 20% of them singletons. The specimen comprised peripheral blood mononuclear cells (PBMCs), sampled when the disease was refractory, from a patient treated with antithyroid drugs. These receptors were obtained from a female donor with Graves disease. CDR3s include the opening cysteine and the closing phenylalanine or tryptophan. Fields, in order: D gene, J gene, V gene, clone size, CDR3 DNA, CDR3 protein. The D gene is left open where the match is weak. Expanded clones are given a class, and other clones once, few, many or no size at all.

D: TRBD1
J: TRBJ1-2
V: TRBV24-1
size: -
DNA: TGTGCCACCAGTGATTCCACAAAGGACAGGGTGGATGGCTACACCTTC
CDR3: CATSDSTKDRVDGYTF

D: TRBD2
J: TRBJ2-1
V: TRBV27
size: -
DNA: TGTGCCAGCACTAGCGGGCCTTACAATGAGCAGTTCTTC
CDR3: CASTSGPYNEQFF

D: TRBD1
J: TRBJ1-1
V: TRBV5-1
size: many
DNA: TGTGCCAGCAGCTTACAGGGGGCTGAAGCTTTCTTT
CDR3: CASSLQGAEAFF

D: -
J: TRBJ1-4
V: TRBV30
size: few
DNA: TGTGCCTGGGGCAGTAACGAACTGTTTTTT
CDR3: CAWGSNELFF

D: -
J: TRBJ1-5
V: TRBV7-9
size: many
DNA: TGTGCCAGCAGCCCAGCGGTCTCGGGGGTTGCTCAGCCCCAGCATTTT
CDR3: CASSPAVSGVAQPQHF

D: TRBD1
J: TRBJ2-6
V: TRBV19
size: -
DNA: TGTGCCAGTAGTATCCCAGGGGGCGCCTCTGGGGCCAACGTCCTGACTTTC
CDR3: CASSIPGGASGANVLTF

D: -
J: TRBJ1-1
V: TRBV6-1
size: many
DNA: TGTGCCAGCAACCTAGGATGGAACACTGAAGCTTTCTTT
CDR3: CASNLGWNTEAFF

D: TRBD1
J: TRBJ2-6
V: TRBV27
size: many
DNA: TGTGCCAGCAGTTTAAAGCCCAATTCCGGGACAGTCCGGGGTGGGGCCAACGTCCTGACTTTC
CDR3: CASSLKPNSGTVRGGANVLTF

D: -
J: TRBJ2-2
V: TRBV7-2
size: few
DNA: TGTGCCAGCACCCCCCAGGGGCGCACCGGGGAGCTGTCTTTT
CDR3: CASTPQGRTGELSF

D: TRBD2
J: TRBJ2-5
V: TRBV29-1
size: few
DNA: TGCAGCGCCGCAAGCGGGGGGGCGGGAGAGACCCAGTACTTC
CDR3: CSAASGGAGETQYF

D: -
J: TRBJ1-2
V: TRBV28
size: many
DNA: TGTGCCAGCATCCAACAGGATACTTACTATGGCTACACCTTC
CDR3: CASIQQDTYYGYTF